A single sample is the source of the 11 T cell receptor beta chains below, sequenced in a study of OX40 agonist ivuxolimab in advanced cancers. This table comes from immunoSEQ multiplex PCR, and its TCRdb copy is limited to in-frame clones, with some not included. The sample has roughly 29,000 clones, roughly 86% seen once. Material: CD4+ or CD8+ T cells sorted from blood, obtained in a trial of the OX40 agonist ivuxolimab. These receptors were collected from an adult with an advanced solid tumor such as melanoma, head and neck, liver or kidney cancer.

The chain employs TRBV18 and TRBJ1-1; 10 nucleotides agree with TRBD1. The CDR3 is 16 amino acids. V was pared by 6 bases and J by 0 bases, with 7 bases of the junction left unmatched. Germline V gene lookup returns CDR1 KGHSH and CDR2 LQKENI. Here the CDR3 DNA reads TGTGCCAGCTCCCTCCGACAGGGGGCCCTGAACACTGAAGCTTTCTTT. Translated, it gives CASSLRQGALNTEAFF.

This rearrangement joins TRBV5-8 to TRBJ2-1; D uncertain. The CDR3 is made up of 15 amino acids. Trimming cost V 4 bases and J 3 bases, with 14 bases left between them. Per the germline V gene, CDR1 is SGHTS and CDR2 is YDEGEE. CDR3 nucleotide sequence: TGTGCCAGCAGCCTTCCAGGAGTAGGCTACAATGAGCAGTTCTTC. It codes for CASSLPGVGYNEQFF.

This chain joins TRBV10-1 and TRBJ2-2, with D possibly matching TRBD2 (6 bases). The CDR3 extends over 16 amino acids. Deletions cut 4 bases from V and 3 bases from J, with 15 bases between. The germline V gene has CDR1 WNHNN and CDR2 SYGVQD (reference sequence). In DNA form, the CDR3 reads TGCGCCAGCAGTGCGGGACTGGAAGGCTACACCGGGGAGCTGTTTTTT. It codes for CASSAGLEGYTGELFF.

The genes are TRBV28 and TRBJ1-2, with D possibly TRBD1 on 6 matching bases. Trimming stripped 4 bases from V and 8 bases from J, with 14 bases between. The CDR3 contains 13 residues. The V gene's germline CDR1 is MDHEN and CDR2 SYDVKM. As DNA, the CDR3 is TGTGCCAGCAGTTCGCTGGACAGAGGGGGCTACACCTTC. It codes for CASSSLDRGGYTF.

The chain employs TRBV28 and TRBJ2-7; 9 positions agree with TRBD1. Germline trimming cut 6 bases from V and 2 bases from J; bases unmatched to any gene: 5. CDR1 and CDR2 (germline): MDHEN, SYDVKM. The CDR3 totals 14 residues. CDR3 sequence reads: CASRDDRGTYEQYF. DNA for the CDR3: TGTGCCAGCAGGGATGACAGGGGGACCTACGAGCAGTACTTC.

V is TRBV5-6 and J is TRBJ1-5, with D perhaps TRBD1 (5 bases). Per the germline V gene, CDR1 is SGHDT and CDR2 is YYEEEE. The CDR3 consists of 15 residues. V was cut by 2 bases and J by 0 bases, with 9 bases left in between. Here the CDR3 DNA reads TGTGCCAGCAGCTTTGGGGGGGTTAGCAATCAGCCCCAGCATTTT. Protein product: CASSFGGVSNQPQHF.

The J gene is TRBJ2-7, the V gene TRBV5-2; whether TRBD1, the table's D call, matches the DNA was not checked. TRBV5-2 is designated a pseudogene. CDR3 length: 16 residues. The CDR3 here is CASSYKGYAFSYEQYF. Here the CDR3 DNA reads TGTGCCAGCAGTTACAAGGGGTACGCATTCTCCTACGAGCAGTACTTC.

This chain connects TRBV27 to TRBJ2-3; D unclear. This CDR3 is 13 amino acids long. Germline V gene lookup returns CDR1 MNHEY and CDR2 SMNVEV (reference sequence). V lost 2 bases and J lost 7, with 10 bases in between. The CDR3: CASSLGSAYTQYF. In DNA, the CDR3 is TGTGCCAGCAGTTTAGGGTCGGCATATACGCAGTATTTT.

This clone was detected once. V usage is TRBV28 and J usage is TRBJ1-1, with TRBD1 as a possible D gene (5 bases). The V end lost 5 bases, the J end lost 3 bases, and 16 bases lay between the germline ends. The CDR3 covers 15 residues. Germline V gene sequence: CDR1 MDHEN, CDR2 SYDVKM. The CDR3 sequence: CASSPTTGLHTEAFF. The DNA of the CDR3 is TGTGCCAGCAGTCCAACGACGGGGCTGCACACTGAAGCTTTCTTT.

For this clone: Germline is not matched at one junction end, which may reflect a read error. The rearrangement joins TRBV4-1 to TRBJ2-7, with D maybe TRBD1 (5 bases). CDR1 MGHRA and CDR2 YSYEKL come from the germline V gene. This CDR3 has 15 residues. The chain's CDR3 is CASSQDLGASRVEHF. CDR3 DNA: TGCGCCAGCAGCCAAGATCTAGGGGCATCCCGGGTCGAGCACTTC.

This sequence joins TRBV9 and TRBJ2-3; 9 bases align to TRBD2. The CDR3 runs to 14 residues. V lost 2 bases to trimming and J lost 5 bases; unmatched junction nucleotides: 3. CDR1 is SGDLS and CDR2 is YYNGEE in the germline V gene. The CDR3 DNA reads TGTGCCAGCAGCGTTAGCGGGGGAGGAGATACGCAGTATTTT. Residues: CASSVSGGGDTQYF. Based on the CDR3 plus reference TRBV9 and TRBJ2-3, the full variable domain is DSGVTQTPKHLITATGQRVTLRCSPRSGDLSVYWYQQSLDQGLQFLIQYYNGEERAKGNILERFSAQQFPDLHSELNLSSLELGDSALYFCASSVSGGGDTQYFGPGTRLTVL.